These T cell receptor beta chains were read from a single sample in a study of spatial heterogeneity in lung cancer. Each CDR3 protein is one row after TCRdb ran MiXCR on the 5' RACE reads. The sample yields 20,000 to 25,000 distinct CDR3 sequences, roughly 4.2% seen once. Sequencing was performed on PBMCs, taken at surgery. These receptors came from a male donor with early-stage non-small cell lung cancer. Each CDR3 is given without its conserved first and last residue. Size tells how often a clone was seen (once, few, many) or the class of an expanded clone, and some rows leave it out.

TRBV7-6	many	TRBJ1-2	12	ASSEVGTGYGYT
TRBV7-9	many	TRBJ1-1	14	ASSGTGAIQNTEAF
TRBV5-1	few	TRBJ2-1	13	ASSWPRGTYNEQF
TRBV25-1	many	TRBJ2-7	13	ASSVPGTGGYEQY
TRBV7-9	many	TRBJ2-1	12	ASRSWREGVEQF
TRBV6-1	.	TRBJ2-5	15	ASRRGLTFLGQETQY
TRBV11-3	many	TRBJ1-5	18	ASRQRRGIGSGYGNQPQH
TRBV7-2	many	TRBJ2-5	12	ASSLGAAKETQY
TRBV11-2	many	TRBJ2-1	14	ASSLDLAGGQRKQF
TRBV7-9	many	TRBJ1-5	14	ASSFPGPPSNQPQH
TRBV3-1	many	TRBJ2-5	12	ASSPWNGVETQY
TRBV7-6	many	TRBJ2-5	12	ASSVTGGSETQY
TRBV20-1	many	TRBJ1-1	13	SARETSYLNTEAF
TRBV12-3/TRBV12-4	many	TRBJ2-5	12	ASSLNGGQETQY
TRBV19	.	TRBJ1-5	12	ASSIVAGDQPQH
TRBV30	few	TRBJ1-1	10	AWSQQGIEAF
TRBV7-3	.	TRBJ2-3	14	ASSLLAGGGTDTQY
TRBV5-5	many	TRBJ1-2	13	ASSLGTGEPYGYT
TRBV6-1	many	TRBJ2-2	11	ASSLDSLGELF
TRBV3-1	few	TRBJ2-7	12	ASSLGRVGYEQY
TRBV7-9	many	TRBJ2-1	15	ASSSSELSKTYNEQF
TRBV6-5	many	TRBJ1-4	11	ASSYSGNEKLF
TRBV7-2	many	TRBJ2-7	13	ASSPTGLSSYEQY
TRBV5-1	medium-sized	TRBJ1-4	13	ASQRTGTFNEKLF
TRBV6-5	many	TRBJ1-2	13	ASSSRRTGRYGYT
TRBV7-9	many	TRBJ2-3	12	ASSPNRDSDTQY
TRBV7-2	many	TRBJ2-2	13	ASSWDSPGNGELF
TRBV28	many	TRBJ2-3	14	ASSFPLAGISDTQY
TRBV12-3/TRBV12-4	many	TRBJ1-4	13	ASSLEISVWEKLF
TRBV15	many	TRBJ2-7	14	ATSSEYTIRSYEQY
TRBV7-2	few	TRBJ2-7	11	ASSQIQGAEQY
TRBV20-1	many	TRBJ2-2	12	SAPTGGATGELF
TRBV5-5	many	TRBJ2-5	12	ASSTGLATETQY
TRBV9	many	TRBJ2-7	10	ASSRLNGEQY
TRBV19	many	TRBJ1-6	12	ASSTQGTNSPLH
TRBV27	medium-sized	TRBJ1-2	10	ASSFKGGGYT
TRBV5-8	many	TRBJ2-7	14	ASSFLTGVSSYEQY
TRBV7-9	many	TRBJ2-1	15	ASSLTSGRAIYNEQF
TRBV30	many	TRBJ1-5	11	AWGPGQGLPQH
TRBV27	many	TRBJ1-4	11	ASTGGLGEKLF
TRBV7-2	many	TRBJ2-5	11	ASSPYLQETQY
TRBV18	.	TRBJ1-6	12	ASSPSANNSPLH
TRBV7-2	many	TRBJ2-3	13	ASSLTSGSLDTQY
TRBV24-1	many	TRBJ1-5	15	ATSDGGGLGSNQPQH
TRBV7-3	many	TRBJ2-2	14	ASSLIPRANTGELF